This T cell receptor (beta chain) originates from a study of shared clonotypes between healthy human individuals. Study results and limitations: Non-shared clonotypes displayed generation probabilities falling below those of clonotypes present in all four donors.

Per the original data handling: ImmunoSEQ yielded junction-only sequences lacking quality scores, so filtering differed. Using immunoSEQ multiplex PCR, the repertoire was profiled, and TCRdb retains in-frame clones only, with some absent. V and J calls and clone size are as listed in that table; D and trimming were resolved from the DNA. The table shows 2 million to 2.5 million clones, with 85% to 95% occurring only once. CDR3 size: 14 residues. V lost 2 bases and J lost 5, with 12 bases in between. From germline, CDR1 is SEHNR and CDR2 FQNEAQ (reference sequence). This clone was seen a handful of times. Its specificity is unknown.

The receptor was isolated from a man aged 18 to 30 in good health. Some clones in this sample may be carry-over from other donors' samples. This sequence joins TRBV7-9 and TRBJ1-1; no firm D call. Specimen: naive CD4+ T cells from PBMCs. Subset reported: CD45RA+ positively selected. The CDR3, as DNA: TGTGCCAGCAGCTTACCCCGTCACGGGACTGAAGCTTTCTTT. Its translation is CASSLPRHGTEAFF.